The 10 T cell receptor beta chains given below trace back to one sample, sequenced in a study of beta chain features in type 1 diabetes. The study reverse transcribed the entire isolated RNA, so it sequenced expressed TCRB transcripts. The repertoire was sequenced with immunoSEQ multiplex PCR; TCRdb's copy has only in-frame clones and lacks some. The profile shows some 900,000 clones, 17% of them singletons. The sequenced material came from naive CD4+ T cells from blood. All receptors come from a woman younger than 35 in good health.

This chain links TRBV28 with TRBJ2-3; either TRBD1 or TRBD2 may supply D (5 bases each). Germline V gives CDR1 MDHEN, CDR2 SYDVKM. This CDR3 comprises 15 residues. V gave up 3 bases and J gave up 2 bases, with 12 bases separating them. The CDR3 nucleotides read TGTGCCAGCAGTTTGGGCGCAGGGACCACAGATACGCAGTATTTT. Its translation: CASSLGAGTTDTQYF.

Turning to this clone: This CDR3 is also generated by other DNA sequences in the sample. The rearrangement joins TRBV6-5 to TRBJ2-7; TRBD1 agrees at 9 bases. Germline assignment: CDR1 MNHEY and CDR2 SVGAGI. Losses at the gene ends were 0 bases for V and 3 bases for J; bases not matched to a gene: 3. The CDR3 is 15 residues long. CDR3 coding DNA: TGTGCCAGCAGTTACTCCGGGACAGGGCTCTACGAGCAGTACTTC. Its protein product is CASSYSGTGLYEQYF.

The V call is TRBV7-2, the J call TRBJ2-2, with TRBD2 identical over 14 bases. CDR1 is SGHTA, CDR2 FQGNSA, per germline. This CDR3 is built from 18 residues. Germline trimming cut 3 bases from V and 4 bases from J; bases unmatched to any gene: 7. This CDR3 is CASSLGTSGRRGTGELFF. In DNA form, the CDR3 reads TGTGCCAGCAGCTTGGGGACTAGCGGGAGAAGAGGCACCGGGGAGCTGTTTTTT. Variable domain in full (rest from reference TRBV7-2 and TRBJ2-2): GAGVSQSPSNKVTEKGKDVELRCDPISGHTALYWYRQSLGQGLEFLIYFQGNSAPDKSGLPSDRFSAERTGGSVSTLTIQRTQQEDSAVYLCASSLGTSGRRGTGELFFGEGSRLTVL.

This clone was found a few times. This chain links TRBV28 with TRBJ1-2; D remains unclear. There are 15 residues in the CDR3. The germline V gene encodes CDR1 MDHEN and CDR2 SYDVKM. Deletions cut 7 bases from V and 0 bases from J, with 15 bases between. In DNA, the CDR3 is TGTGCCAGCAACTCGGACGGGAAAGCTAACTATGGCTACACCTTC. Translation gives CASNSDGKANYGYTF.

The chain has TRBV7-9 and TRBJ1-2; perhaps TRBD1 as D (6 bases). The CDR3 has 15 residues. CDR1 and CDR2 from the germline V gene are SEHNR and FQNEAQ (reference sequence). The ends were cut back, 0 bases at V and 3 bases at J, with 11 bases in the middle. This chain's CDR3 is CASSLAHRADYGYTF. The DNA for the CDR3 is TGTGCCAGCAGCTTAGCGCACAGGGCGGACTATGGCTACACCTTC.

The table lists this clone with a few counts. The rearrangement joins TRBV15 to TRBJ2-3, with 8 bases that match TRBD1. J lost 4 bases, V lost 2 bases, and 11 bases had no gene match. Germline values: CDR1 LNHNV, CDR2 YYDKDF (reference sequence). CDR3 length: 17 amino acids. CDR3 sequence (DNA): TGTGCCACCAGCAGACGAGCCCAGGGGGCCCTGTCAGATACGCAGTATTTT. Its protein is CATSRRAQGALSDTQYF.

V and J are TRBV2 and TRBJ2-7; TRBD2 is a possible D gene (6 bases). V lost 4 bases and J 2 bases, leaving 9 bases between the germline ends. CDR3 length: 13 residues. Per germline, CDR1 SNHLY and CDR2 FYNNEI. The CDR3 nucleotides read TGTGCCAGCAGTGTGGAGGGGCCCTACGAGCAGTACTTC. It is translated as CASSVEGPYEQYF.

This clone has only a few counts. The chain uses TRBV18 and TRBJ2-4, with D possibly being TRBD1 (5 bases). This CDR3 comprises 17 residues. The germline gives CDR1 KGHSH, CDR2 LQKENI. The V end lost 4 bases, the J end lost 5 bases, and 21 bases lay between the germline ends. The CDR3 DNA follows: TGTGCCAGCTCACAATCTGTCCCGGCCAGGGCAGAAAACATTCAGTACTTC. This gives the protein CASSQSVPARAENIQYF.

In this sample, this clone turned up a few times. This chain joins TRBV28 and TRBJ1-2; D gene ambiguous. The CDR3 is made up of 14 amino acids. The ends were cut back, 8 bases at V and 4 bases at J, with 17 bases in the middle. Germline lookup yields CDR1 MDHEN and CDR2 SYDVKM. The CDR3 DNA follows: TGTGCCAGCGAATCACCGGGAGTAGGCTATGGCTACACCTTC. This gives the protein CASESPGVGYGYTF.

The chain joins TRBV29-1 to TRBJ1-1; D unresolved. V gave up 7 bases and J gave up 0 bases, with 15 bases separating them. This CDR3 spans 14 amino acids. Germline CDR1 is SQVTM and CDR2 is ANQGSEA. Here the CDR3 DNA reads TGCAGCGCCCAACAAGACATCATGAACACTGAAGCTTTCTTT. It encodes CSAQQDIMNTEAFF.